This TCR beta chain was recovered during a study of CDR3 diversity in severe acne. Many counts were recorded for this clonotype. TCRdb fed the PCR reads into MiXCR, producing one record per CDR3 protein. The top ten clones hold roughly an eighth of a sample with 97,000 or so distinct CDR3 sequences, 45% to 60% of them seen once. Germline V CDR1 and CDR2: SGHRS, YFSETQ. This CDR3 spans 13 amino acids. V was clipped by 1 base and J by 5 bases, with 7 bases between them. The chain has TRBV5-1 and TRBJ2-1; D may be TRBD1 (6 bases). The specimen was blood. This receptor was taken from a male donor with acne. The CDR3 DNA reads as TGCGCCAGCAGCTTGCAGGGGAACAATGAGCAGTTCTTC. Translated, it gives CASSLQGNNEQFF.